These 9 T cell receptor beta chains were sequenced from one sample in a study of T-cell memory formation after mild COVID-19. TCRdb reprocessed the 5' RACE reads with MiXCR, giving one entry per CDR3 protein. The sample holds 280,000 or so distinct CDR3 sequences; under 8.5% are singletons and the top ten take approximately 22%. Sample: PBMCs or a T cell subset sorted from them (not recorded which). These receptors originate from a man aged 18 to 30 who had mild COVID-19 (a few samples of this study predate the infection). Cell type and time point are not known.

V is TRBV6-5 and J is TRBJ2-7; perhaps D is TRBD1 or TRBD2 (5 bases each). V shed 6 bases and J shed 1 base, with 10 bases lying between them. Germline-derived CDR1 and CDR2 are MNHEY and SVGAGI. The CDR3 totals 13 residues. This CDR3 reads CASSLGPSYEQYV. CDR3 DNA sequence: TGTGCCAGCAGCTTGGGACCGTCCTACGAGCAGTACGTC.

The chain has TRBV11-2 and TRBJ1-6; D remains unclear. Germline V gene lookup returns CDR1 SGHAT and CDR2 FQNNGV. The CDR3 covers 13 residues. Trimming removed 3 bases at V and 4 bases at J, with 4 bases between. CDR3 in DNA: TGTGCCAGCAGCTTCGGATATAATTCACCCCTCCACTTT. Its translation is CASSFGYNSPLHF.

V gene TRBV12-3 or TRBV12-4 combines with J gene TRBJ2-2, with D unresolved. This CDR3 region has 15 residues. V lost 2 bases, J lost 3 bases, and 10 bases lay in between. CDR3: CASSLMNRHTGELFF. CDR3 nucleotide sequence: TGTGCCAGCAGTTTAATGAACCGACACACCGGGGAGCTGTTTTTT.

This chain joins TRBV7-6 and TRBJ2-7, with D perhaps matching TRBD1 or TRBD2 (5 bases each). With 2 bases removed from V and 5 bases from J, the gap between germline ends came to 13 bases. CDR1 and CDR2 (germline): SGHVS, FNYEAQ. This CDR3 has 14 amino acids. CDR3 sequence reads: CASSLLGEKDEQYF. CDR3 DNA sequence: TGTGCCAGCAGCTTACTAGGGGAGAAAGACGAGCAGTACTTC. Full variable domain (missing parts from reference TRBV7-6 and TRBJ2-7): GAGVSQSPRYKVTKRGQDVALRCDPISGHVSLYWYRQALGQGPEFLTYFNYEAQQDKSGLPNDRFSAERPEGSISTLTIQRTEQRDSAMYRCASSLLGEKDEQYFGPGTRLTVT.

The rearrangement joins TRBV5-1 to TRBJ1-2, with a possible D match to TRBD1 (5 bases). Germline lookup yields CDR1 SGHRS and CDR2 YFSETQ. The CDR3 consists of 14 residues. The germline V and J ends were trimmed by 3 bases and 5 bases, with 14 bases remaining between them. The CDR3 here is CASSSDGGWYGYTF. CDR3 nucleotide sequence: TGCGCCAGCAGCTCGGACGGGGGGTGGTATGGCTACACCTTC.

At least ten counts were recorded for this clonotype. This chain uses TRBV5-1 with TRBJ1-1; D not certain. CDR1 SGHRS and CDR2 YFSETQ come from the germline V gene. This CDR3 spans 12 amino acids. Trimming took 7 bases from V and 0 from J, leaving 7 bases between them. The CDR3, as DNA: TGCGCCAGCCGGGAGTTGAACACTGAAGCTTTCTTT. This encodes CASRELNTEAFF.

This clonotype was picked up a small number of times. This rearrangement joins TRBV5-1 to TRBJ1-1; D perhaps matches TRBD1 (5 bases). V was pared by 0 bases and J by 1 base, with 13 bases between. The CDR3 length is 16 residues. From germline, CDR1 is SGHRS and CDR2 YFSETQ. The CDR3 coding sequence is TGCGCCAGCAGCTTGGTCTCAGGGCGGGGGAACACTGAAGCTTTCTTT. Translating gives CASSLVSGRGNTEAFF.

This chain links TRBV4-1 with TRBJ2-5; D assignment may be TRBD1 or TRBD2 (5 bases each). Trimming removed 0 bases from V and 0 bases from J, with 14 bases in between. The CDR3 totals 17 residues. The germline V gene encodes CDR1 MGHRA and CDR2 YSYEKL. CDR3 coding DNA: TGCGCCAGCAGCCAAGATCCGGGACCTTCGTACCAAGAGACCCAGTACTTC. It yields the protein CASSQDPGPSYQETQYF.

For this clonotype: A read error may be the cause here, since a much bigger clone is one base away. The V and J genes are TRBV4-3 and TRBJ2-1; TRBD1 matches 9 bases. Germline CDR1 LGHNA, CDR2 YSLEER. CDR3 length equals 17 residues. CDR3 amino acids: CASSQGGTGPDYNEQLF. The CDR3 nucleotides are TGCGCCAGCAGCCAAGGGGGGACAGGGCCGGACTACAATGAGCAGTTATTC.